A single sample is the source of the 10 T cell receptor beta chains below, sequenced in a study of metastatic and nonmetastatic thyroid tumors. Ahead of thyroid surgery, no patient had received treatment of any kind. TCRdb re-clonotyped the PCR reads via MiXCR. The sample has 11,000 to 15,000 clones, around 22% seen once. Sequencing used blood. The source of these receptors is a female donor with papillary thyroid cancer or a benign thyroid nodule (not recorded which). Some clones in this sample may be carry-over from other donors' samples.

This clone was found a few times. The genes are TRBV6-5 and TRBJ1-2, with 10 nucleotides matching TRBD1. Germline values: CDR1 MNHEY, CDR2 SVGAGI. J lost 6 bases, V lost 5 bases, and 9 bases had no gene match. The CDR3 totals 15 residues. The CDR3 loop is CASSHRDRGTHGYTF. CDR3 nucleotide sequence: TGTGCCAGCAGTCACCGGGACAGGGGTACCCATGGCTACACCTTC.

At least ten counts were recorded for this clone. The chain has TRBV20-1 and TRBJ2-5, with D perhaps being TRBD1 or TRBD2 (6 bases each). Per germline, CDR1 DFQATT and CDR2 SNEGSKA (reference sequence). The V gene lost 5 bases and the J gene lost 5 bases, with 15 bases spanning the gap. This CDR3 is 13 amino acids long. The CDR3: CSAEEGRGETQYF. Written as DNA, the CDR3 is TGCAGTGCTGAGGAGGGAAGGGGGGAGACCCAGTACTTC.

This clone was seen ten or more times. V is TRBV4-2 and J is TRBJ2-3, with TRBD1 matching 7 bases. In germline, CDR1 is LGHNA, CDR2 YNFKEQ. V dropped 0 bases and J dropped 4; count of bases not matched to a gene: 4. The CDR3 consists of 15 residues. Written as DNA, the CDR3 is TGTGCCAGCAGCCAAGAGAGAGGGGGCGCAGATACGCAGTATTTT. Residues: CASSQERGGADTQYF.

This clone was observed a few times. Likely a read error: the CDR3 ends without its conserved phenylalanine or tryptophan. Other DNA variants within this sample encode the same CDR3. The chain has TRBV24-1 and TRBJ2-6; possible D gene TRBD2, 6 bases. CDR3 length: 16 amino acids. Germline values: CDR1 KGHDR, CDR2 SFDVKD. CDR3 residues: CATSAGGEKGANVLTS. DNA for the CDR3: TGTGCCACCAGTGCGGGCGGGGAGAAAGGGGCCAACGTACTGACTTCC.

The CDR3, as DNA: TGCAGTGCTATAGACAGGCTCCGGAACACTGAAGCTTTCTTT. It specifies CSAIDRLRNTEAFF. This rearrangement joins TRBV20-1 to TRBJ1-1; weak D call: TRBD1 (6 bases). Trimming took off 4 bases at V and 1 base at J, with 13 bases between the two ends. The CDR3 runs to 14 residues. Germline lookup yields CDR1 DFQATT and CDR2 SNEGSKA (reference sequence).

This sequence joins TRBV6-1 and TRBJ1-1; no firm D call. V was pared by 3 bases and J by 3 bases, with 17 bases between. Looked up from germline, CDR1 is MNHNS and CDR2 is SASEGT. There are 16 residues in the CDR3. CDR3 residues: CASSEPGHFSHTEAFF. The CDR3 nucleotides read TGTGCCAGCAGTGAGCCCGGGCATTTCTCCCACACTGAAGCTTTCTTT.

In this sample, this clone is medium-sized (0.01 to 0.1%). The chain combines TRBV19 with TRBJ1-2; no clear D. Trimming removed 4 bases from V and 4 bases from J, with 10 bases in between. The CDR3 contains 13 residues. Looked up from germline, CDR1 is LNHDA and CDR2 is SQIVND (reference sequence). CDR3 protein: CASSTRDGYGYTF. The CDR3 bases are TGTGCCAGTAGTACGCGGGATGGCTATGGCTACACCTTC.

The V gene is TRBV4-2, the J gene TRBJ2-7; possible D gene TRBD2, 5 bases. Germline V gene lookup returns CDR1 LGHNA and CDR2 YNFKEQ. Trimming removed 0 bases at V and 5 bases at J, with 17 bases between. This CDR3 is built from 16 residues. CDR3 protein: CASSQEARLAGDEQYF. CDR3 nucleotides: TGTGCCAGCAGCCAAGAAGCGCGGCTAGCCGGCGACGAGCAGTACTTC.

The V gene is TRBV28, the J gene TRBJ1-6; no reliable D call. The length of the CDR3 is 15 residues. From germline, CDR1 is MDHEN and CDR2 SYDVKM. V shed 7 bases and J shed 5 bases, with 15 bases lying between them. The CDR3 sequence is CASMVPRTNNSPLHF. As DNA, the CDR3 is TGTGCCAGCATGGTCCCCCGGACCAATAATTCACCCCTCCACTTT.

On this clone itself: Germline is not matched at one junction end, which may reflect a read error. This chain links TRBV5-4 with TRBJ2-6, with 7 bases fitting TRBD1. The germline V gene has CDR1 SGHNT and CDR2 YYREEE (reference sequence). The length of the CDR3 is 15 residues. The CDR3 spells CAISSDRDGANVPTF. The CDR3 coding sequence is TGTGCCATCAGCTCTGACAGGGATGGGGCCAACGTCCCGACTTTC.